This TCR beta chain was retrieved from a study of blood T cells in healthy people across ages. PCR was performed a second time for roughly 6 to 12 cycles using a sample-barcoded 5' primer and a J-beta primer mix. TCRdb re-analysed the 5' RACE reads in MiXCR, keeping a single row per CDR3 protein. The sample has about 650,000 distinct CDR3 sequences, approximately 52% seen once. As to this clonotype: A junction end diverges from the germline sequence, so it may reflect a read error.

This CDR3 is built from 13 residues. Sequenced input: blood. V is TRBV12-3 or TRBV12-4 and J is TRBJ2-3, with D tentatively TRBD2 (6 bases). This receptor was identified in a woman aged 80 or over in good health. CDR3 bases: TGTGCCAGCAGCGGGGACTTAACAGATGCGCAGTATTTT. Translating it yields CASSGDLTDAQYF.